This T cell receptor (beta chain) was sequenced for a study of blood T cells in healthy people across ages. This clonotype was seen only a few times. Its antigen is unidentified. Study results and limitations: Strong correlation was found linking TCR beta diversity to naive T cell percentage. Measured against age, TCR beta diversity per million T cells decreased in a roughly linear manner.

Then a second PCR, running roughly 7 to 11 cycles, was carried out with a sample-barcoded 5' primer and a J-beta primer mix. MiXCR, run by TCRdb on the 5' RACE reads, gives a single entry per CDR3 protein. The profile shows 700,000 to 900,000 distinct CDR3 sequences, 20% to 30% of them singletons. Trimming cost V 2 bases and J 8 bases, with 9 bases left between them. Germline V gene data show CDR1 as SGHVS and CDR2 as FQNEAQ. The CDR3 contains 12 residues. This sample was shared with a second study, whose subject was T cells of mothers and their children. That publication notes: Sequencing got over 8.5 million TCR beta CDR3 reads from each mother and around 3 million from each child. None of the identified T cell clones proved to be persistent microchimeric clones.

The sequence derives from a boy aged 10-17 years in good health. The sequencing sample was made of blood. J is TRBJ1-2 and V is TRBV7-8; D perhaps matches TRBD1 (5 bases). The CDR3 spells CASSLNGDGYTF. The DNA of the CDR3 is TGTGCCAGCAGCTTAAATGGGGACGGCTACACCTTC.